One T cell receptor (beta chain) is described in this entry. The target antigen is unknown. In TCRdb, the 5' RACE reads were re-called with MiXCR into one record per CDR3 protein. The sample has 15,000 to 20,000 distinct CDR3 sequences, about 6% seen once. Regarding time point: sample taken at primary tumor resection. The approximately 70 donors had untreated early-stage non-small cell lung cancer. From tumor, nontumor lung or frozen PBMC, whole RNA was taken unsorted for sequencing. These data belong to a study of spatial heterogeneity in lung cancer. Study as a whole: The count of detected beta-chain sequences consistently exceeded that of alpha-chain sequences.

Findings of the study overall: Expanded intratumoral alpha and beta TCR counts tracked tumor mutation counts.

Germline V lookup: CDR1 MGHRA, CDR2 YSYEKL. The V segment lost 1 base and the J segment 5 bases; nucleotides outside the gene matches: 2. The CDR3 runs to 14 residues. The TCR sequence derives from a female donor with early-stage non-small cell lung cancer. J is TRBJ1-5 and V is TRBV4-1; 7 positions agree with TRBD1. This specimen consisted of lung tumor tissue, obtained at surgery. The CDR3 is CASSQGQGYQPQHF. In DNA, the CDR3 is TGCGCCAGCAGCCAAGGACAGGGCTATCAGCCCCAGCATTTT.